The TCR beta chain under discussion was sequenced for a study of cytomegalovirus exposure and HLA in healthy donors. The CDR3 spans 16 residues. Germline CDR1 reads SGDLS; CDR2 reads YYNGEE. Trimming left V 1 base short and J 1 base short, with 14 bases between. Both 60 Vbeta primers and 13 Jbeta primers went into the PCR. Assay used: immunoSEQ multiplex PCR; TCRdb lists only in-frame clones, some missing. The sample holds over 150,000 clones, 60% to 85% seen once. This sequence was found in a male donor in good health and CMV-seropositive. The V and J genes are TRBV9 and TRBJ1-1; D is possibly TRBD1 (6 bases). The sample was PBMCs. CDR3 in DNA: TGTGCCAGCAGCGTAACTGGGGGAGGGGGGAACACTGAAGCTTTCTTT. It translates to CASSVTGGGGNTEAFF.